The 18 T cell receptor beta chains in this list originate from one sample, sequenced in a study of beta chain features in type 1 diabetes. Every bit of the isolated RNA underwent reverse transcription, so sequencing read expressed TCRB transcripts. Profiling relied on immunoSEQ multiplex PCR, and the TCRdb table lists in-frame clones only, not all of them. Among more than 300,000 clones listed, approximately 9.9% were seen once. No antigen has been identified for these receptors. Study-level points and caveats: Moderately but significantly shorter TCRB CDR3s were found in Type 1 diabetes patients in all four CD4+ subsets.

Sequencing was carried out using central memory CD4+ T cells from blood. The receptors here all came from a man under 40 with type 1 diabetes.

The sample holds many counts of this clone. The CDR3 DNA reads as TGCGCCAGGCCCCAGTCGGACAAAAACATTCAGTACTTC. It encodes CARPQSDKNIQYF. This chain connects TRBV23-1 to TRBJ2-4; unclear D gene. TRBV23-1 falls under the ORF class, with uncertain function. The CDR3 has 13 residues. Trimming left V 9 bases short and J 3 bases short, with 12 bases between.

This chain links TRBV7-2 with TRBJ2-2, with 9 bases fitting TRBD2. Trimming cost V 4 bases and J 3 bases; bases outside gene matches: 9. The V gene's germline CDR1 is SGHTA and CDR2 FQGNSA. CDR3 length equals 17 residues. CDR3 protein: CASSWARTSAYTGELFF. CDR3 bases: TGTGCCAGCAGCTGGGCCCGGACTAGCGCCTACACCGGGGAGCTGTTTTTT.

A few counts support this clone. The J gene is TRBJ1-5, the V gene TRBV30; maybe TRBD1 (5 bases). This CDR3 contains 14 residues. Germline V lookup: CDR1 GTSNPN, CDR2 SVGIG (reference sequence). The ends were cut back, 1 base at V and 1 base at J, with 8 bases in the middle. The CDR3 region has the DNA TGTGCCTGGAGTGGACAGACCAGCAATCAGCCCCAGCATTTT. Translating it yields CAWSGQTSNQPQHF.

The sample holds a few counts of this clone. CDR3: CASSYGEAGANVLTF. CDR3 nucleotides: TGTGCCAGCAGTTACGGAGAGGCTGGGGCCAACGTCCTGACTTTC. V is TRBV6-5 and J is TRBJ2-6, with D uncertain. The CDR3 loop spans 15 amino acids. Germline CDR1 is MNHEY and CDR2 is SVGAGI. Trimming shortened V by 2 bases and J by 2 bases, and 7 bases separated the two germline ends.

The rearrangement uses TRBV5-1 and TRBJ2-3; perhaps TRBD1 as D (6 bases). Looked up from germline, CDR1 is SGHRS and CDR2 is YFSETQ. The V end lost 5 bases, the J end lost 0 bases, and 10 bases lay between the germline ends. This CDR3 has 14 amino acids. CDR3 DNA sequence: TGCGCCAGCAGAAACAGGGACAGCACAGATACGCAGTATTTT. Amino acids: CASRNRDSTDTQYF.

This clone was detected a few times. The rearrangement links TRBV7-2 to TRBJ1-2; 7 bases are a match to TRBD1. Unmatched junction bases numbered 6, after V lost 1 base and J lost 4 bases. Looked up from germline, CDR1 is SGHTA and CDR2 is FQGNSA. The CDR3 extends over 15 amino acids. DNA for the CDR3: TGTGCCAGCAGCTTAGGGGGACAGCAATTCTATGGCTACACCTTC. This translates into CASSLGGQQFYGYTF.

This clone was observed a few times. The chain carries TRBV4-1 and TRBJ2-3; no clear D. Deletions cut 1 base from V and 2 bases from J, with 10 bases between. CDR3 length equals 15 residues. CDR1 is MGHRA and CDR2 is YSYEKL in the germline V gene. The CDR3 is CASSQVESFTDTQYF. The DNA of the CDR3 is TGCGCCAGCAGCCAAGTGGAGAGCTTCACAGATACGCAGTATTTT.

This chain connects TRBV2 to TRBJ1-1; D is unresolved. The CDR3 sequence is 10 residues long. The germline CDR1 and CDR2 sequences are SNHLY and FYNNEI. Trimming pared 6 bases from V and 10 bases from J, leaving 9 bases between. The CDR3 coding sequence is TGTGCCAGCAGACAGAAGGGAGCTTTCTTT. This translates into CASRQKGAFF.

This chain links TRBV11-2 with TRBJ2-2, with TRBD1 as a possible D gene (5 bases). The CDR3 is 14 amino acids. Trimming left V 6 bases short and J 1 base short, with 9 bases between. Per germline, CDR1 SGHAT and CDR2 FQNNGV. CDR3 in amino acids: CASSQGWNTGELFF. DNA for the CDR3: TGTGCCAGCAGTCAGGGTTGGAACACCGGGGAGCTGTTTTTT.

This clone was seen a few times. The V gene is TRBV7-8, the J gene TRBJ2-7; a weak D match, TRBD1 (6 bases). Trimming removed 4 bases at V and 5 bases at J, with 9 bases between. This CDR3 has 12 residues. From germline, CDR1 is SGHVS and CDR2 FQNEAQ. CDR3 bases: TGTGCCAGCAGCTCTCAGGGGCACGAGCAGTACTTC. Translated, it gives CASSSQGHEQYF.

This sequence joins TRBV21-1 and TRBJ2-7; the table's D call of TRBD1 was not tested on the DNA. TRBV21-1 is a pseudogene locus. The CDR3 totals 18 residues. This CDR3 reads CASSKGVKDRGTSYEQYF. CDR3 DNA: TGTGCCAGCAGCAAAGGGGTTAAGGACAGGGGTACATCCTACGAGCAGTACTTC.

This clone appeared a few times. The sample carries other DNA sequences with the same CDR3. The chain has TRBV29-1 and TRBJ1-4, with D unresolved. This CDR3 is built from 13 residues. V lost 4 bases to trimming and J lost 8 bases, with 14 bases between them. CDR1 and CDR2 (germline): SQVTM, ANQGSEA. CDR3 amino acids: CSVARLFGEKLFF. CDR3 DNA sequence: TGCAGCGTTGCCCGCTTGTTTGGAGAAAAACTGTTTTTT.

This chain links TRBV19 with TRBJ1-6; the D is unclear. The germline V gene encodes CDR1 LNHDA and CDR2 SQIVND (reference sequence). The CDR3 length is 15 residues. V lost 6 bases and J lost 0, with 9 bases in between. The chain's CDR3 is CASSEASSYNSPLHF. In DNA, the CDR3 is TGTGCCAGTAGCGAAGCGAGCTCCTATAATTCACCCCTCCACTTT.

V usage is TRBV29-1 and J usage is TRBJ2-5, with D perhaps TRBD1 or TRBD2 (5 bases each). CDR1 is SQVTM and CDR2 is ANQGSEA in the germline V gene. The CDR3 covers 15 residues. V gave up 6 bases and J gave up 2 bases, with 19 bases separating them. CDR3 region: CSVAPGPPKQETQYF. The CDR3 nucleotides read TGCAGCGTGGCGCCGGGACCTCCGAAACAAGAGACCCAGTACTTC.

This clone appeared many times. The rearrangement joins TRBV2 to TRBJ1-6; D call uncertain. Germline V gene sequence: CDR1 SNHLY, CDR2 FYNNEI. The CDR3 has 13 amino acids. V was shortened by 7 bases and J by 6 bases, with 10 bases between the two germline ends. The CDR3 reads CASTAIANSPLHF. In nucleotides, the CDR3 is TGTGCCAGCACCGCAATAGCTAATTCACCCCTCCACTTT.

This clone was counted a few times. This rearrangement joins TRBV10-3 to TRBJ2-7, with 7 bases lining up with TRBD1. The CDR3 length is 15 residues. CDR1 ENHRY and CDR2 SYGVKD come from the germline V gene. V was pared by 0 bases and J by 7 bases, with 9 bases of the junction left unmatched. DNA for the CDR3: TGTGCCATCAGTGAGTCGCAAGGGCAGGGGGTGGAGCAGTACTTC. The encoded protein is CAISESQGQGVEQYF.

At least ten counts were recorded for this clone. This rearrangement joins TRBV7-6 to TRBJ1-1; D not resolved. Germline assignment: CDR1 SGHVS and CDR2 FNYEAQ. The V end lost 0 bases, the J end lost 3 bases, and 5 bases lay between the germline ends. The CDR3 covers 13 residues. In nucleotides, the CDR3 is TGTGCCAGCAGCTTAGCGGGATACACTGAAGCTTTCTTT. Translated: CASSLAGYTEAFF.

The chain recombines TRBV5-6 with TRBJ1-1, with D possibly being TRBD1 (5 bases). CDR3 size: 16 residues. The V end lost 0 bases, the J end lost 6 bases, and 18 bases lay between the germline ends. Germline CDR1 reads SGHDT; CDR2 reads YYEEEE. The CDR3 loop reads CASSLGPGTLGAEAFF. CDR3 coding DNA: TGTGCCAGCAGCTTGGGGCCGGGGACGCTAGGCGCTGAAGCTTTCTTT.